The 6 T cell receptor beta chains below were found in one sample sequenced in a study of cytomegalovirus exposure and HLA in healthy donors. Both 60 Vbeta primers and 13 Jbeta primers went into the PCR. Clones were sequenced by immunoSEQ multiplex PCR, and TCRdb holds only the in-frame ones, with some missing. The top ten clones hold 1.8% of a sample with 120,000 to 150,000 clones, less than 9.5% of them seen once. The specimen was PBMCs. The source is a male donor in good health and CMV-seronegative.

This clone was recorded a few times. V usage is TRBV18 and J usage is TRBJ2-5; perhaps TRBD1 as D (5 bases). The CDR3 consists of 13 residues. Germline V gene lookup returns CDR1 KGHSH and CDR2 LQKENI. Trimming shortened V by 4 bases and J by 4 bases, and 10 bases separated the two germline ends. This CDR3 reads CASSLGPAETQYF. CDR3 bases: TGTGCCAGCTCACTGGGGCCAGCAGAGACCCAGTACTTC. Filled out from reference TRBV18 and TRBJ2-5, the complete variable domain reads NAGVMQNPRHLVRRRGQEARLRCSPMKGHSHVYWYRQLPEEGLKFMVYLQKENIIDESGMPKERFSAEFPKEGPSILRIQQVVRGDSAAYFCASSLGPAETQYFGPGTRLLVL.

This clone was detected only a few times. The rearrangement joins TRBV5-1 to TRBJ2-7; 7 nucleotides agree with TRBD1. CDR1 SGHRS and CDR2 YFSETQ come from the germline V gene. The CDR3 is 17 amino acids. The junction had 14 bases not matched to a gene; V was cut back by 3 bases and J by 2 bases. The CDR3 bases are TGCGCCAGCAGCTCGGTTGGGACAGCCGAAGGGCCCTACGAGCAGTACTTC. Its translation: CASSSVGTAEGPYEQYF.

The chain combines TRBV28 with TRBJ1-1; possibly TRBD1 for D (5 bases). The V end was cut by 3 bases, the J end by 5 bases, with 10 bases between. This CDR3 contains 13 residues. Germline CDR1 reads MDHEN; CDR2 reads SYDVKM. Here the CDR3 reads CASSFGGETEAFF. The DNA of the CDR3 is TGTGCCAGCAGTTTTGGGGGGGAGACTGAAGCTTTCTTT.

V and J are TRBV9 and TRBJ1-5; 7 nucleotides match TRBD1. Germline V CDR1 and CDR2: SGDLS, YYNGEE. CDR3 length: 16 residues. Unmatched junction bases numbered 8, after V lost 0 bases and J lost 5 bases. CDR3 nucleotides: TGTGCCAGCAGCGTAGAGACAGGGAGGACAGATCAGCCCCAGCATTTT. As protein: CASSVETGRTDQPQHF.

CDR3 sequence reads: CASSESGRSYNEQFF. DNA for the CDR3: TGTGCCAGCAGTGAGAGCGGGAGGTCTTACAATGAGCAGTTCTTC. The V gene is TRBV6-4, the J gene TRBJ2-1; 9 positions match TRBD2. This CDR3 has 15 residues. Germline V gives CDR1 MRHNA, CDR2 SNTAGT. With 3 bases clipped from V and 4 bases from J, the junction kept 4 bases outside the gene matches.

J is TRBJ2-3 and V is TRBV4-3; D is possibly TRBD2 (5 bases). Per the germline V gene, CDR1 is LGHNA and CDR2 is YSLEER. CDR3 length: 19 residues. The V end was cut by 3 bases, the J end by 0 bases, with 22 bases between. The CDR3 region is CASSHKRSRTEHSTDTQYF. The CDR3 DNA follows: TGCGCCAGCAGCCATAAACGGTCGAGGACTGAACATAGCACAGATACGCAGTATTTT.